These T cell receptor beta chains were read from a single sample in a study of human T cells and chemical hapten exposure. Each CDR3 protein is one row after TCRdb ran MiXCR on the RACE reads. The sample has around 380,000 distinct CDR3 sequences, more than 4.5% seen once; the top ten hold 2% to 2.5%. Sequencing was performed on whole blood, taken in connection with sensitization to the hapten diphenylcyclopropenone (DPC). The origin of the receptors is a woman in her forties or fifties with alopecia areata. Some clones in this sample may be carry-over from other donors' samples. Both conserved end residues are part of each CDR3. D genes are given only for firm matches. Expanded clones get a size class; other rows say once, few or many, or leave the size out.

size,D,J,V,CDR3,DNA
NA,NA,TRBJ1-2,TRBV19,CASSNGFYGYTF,TGTGCCAGTAGTAACGGGTTTTATGGCTACACCTTC
many,NA,TRBJ1-4,TRBV3-1,CASSQVVRGAELFF,TGTGCCAGCAGCCAAGTCGTCCGTGGTGCAGAACTGTTTTTT
NA,TRBD2,TRBJ2-1,TRBV3-1,CASSQTSGGASEQFF,TGTGCCAGCAGCCAGACTAGCGGGGGGGCAAGTGAGCAGTTCTTC
many,NA,TRBJ2-3,TRBV5-1,CASRQRFTDTQYF,TGCGCCAGCAGGCAGAGATTCACAGATACGCAGTATTTT
many,NA,TRBJ2-3,TRBV7-7,CASSDGPDTQYF,TGTGCCAGCAGCGACGGGCCAGATACGCAGTATTTT
many,NA,TRBJ1-4,TRBV29-1,CSVEEKGWEKLFF,TGCAGCGTTGAAGAAAAGGGGTGGGAAAAACTGTTTTTT
many,NA,TRBJ1-2,TRBV5-4,CASTPDGHRGYGYTF,TGTGCCAGCACCCCGGACGGACACAGAGGCTATGGCTACACCTTC
few,NA,TRBJ1-5,TRBV7-9,CASSLDGQLYNQPQHF,TGTGCCAGCAGCTTAGATGGGCAACTGTACAATCAGCCCCAGCATTTT
many,NA,TRBJ2-1,TRBV6-6,CASTSRQGPWQFF,TGTGCCAGCACCTCAAGGCAGGGGCCATGGCAGTTCTTC
NA,NA,TRBJ2-7,TRBV6-5,CASLGESNEQYF,TGTGCCAGCTTAGGGGAGAGCAACGAGCAGTACTTC
many,TRBD2,TRBJ2-3,TRBV7-9,CASSPGTSFTDTQYF,TGTGCCAGCAGCCCCGGGACTAGCTTCACAGATACGCAGTATTTT
few,TRBD1,TRBJ2-7,TRBV15,CATSRGGTGGMEQYF,TGTGCCACCAGCAGAGGGGGGACAGGGGGTATGGAGCAGTACTTC
many,TRBD2,TRBJ2-3,TRBV3-1,CASSHSQRESTDTQYF,TGTGCCAGCAGCCACTCCCAGCGGGAGAGCACAGATACGCAGTATTTT
many,NA,TRBJ2-2,TRBV7-9,CASSLEPGAPGTGELFF,TGTGCCAGCAGCTTAGAGCCCGGAGCCCCTGGGACCGGGGAGCTGTTTTTT
many,NA,TRBJ2-2,TRBV5-4,CASSGDPTGELFF,TGTGCCAGCAGCGGGGACCCCACCGGGGAGCTGTTTTTT
few,NA,TRBJ2-1,TRBV5-6,CASSSGRNNEQFF,TGTGCCAGCAGCTCGGGCCGAAACAATGAGCAGTTCTTC
few,TRBD1,TRBJ1-1,TRBV2,CASTVGTGASAFF,TGTGCCAGCACCGTGGGGACAGGGGCCTCAGCTTTCTTT
NA,TRBD2,TRBJ2-3,TRBV6-2/TRBV6-3,CASSYSGGPKDTQYF,TGTGCCAGCAGTTACTCGGGAGGGCCCAAAGATACGCAGTATTTT
many,TRBD1,TRBJ1-5,TRBV7-9,CASRVKPGQGNQPQHF,TGTGCCAGCAGGGTGAAACCGGGACAGGGGAATCAGCCCCAGCATTTT
many,NA,TRBJ1-6,TRBV6-5,CASSYSGRQNSPLHF,TGTGCCAGCAGTTACTCCGGGAGGCAAAATTCACCCCTCCACTTT
many,TRBD2,TRBJ2-3,TRBV13,CASSPGTSGSADTQYF,TGTGCCAGCAGCCCAGGGACTAGCGGATCTGCAGATACGCAGTATTTT
many,NA,TRBJ1-1,TRBV7-6,CASSRTEITEAFF,TGTGCCAGCTCAAGGACAGAAATCACTGAAGCTTTCTTT
NA,NA,TRBJ1-6,TRBV28,CASSSVYNSPLHF,TGTGCCAGCAGTTCAGTGTATAATTCACCCCTCCACTTT
NA,TRBD1,TRBJ1-4,TRBV7-8,CASSSAGTVGEKLFF,TGTGCCAGCAGCTCGGCCGGGACAGTAGGTGAAAAACTGTTTTTT
few,NA,TRBJ2-3,TRBV29-1,CSVEAGPIYRTDTQYF,TGCAGCGTTGAAGCAGGGCCCATCTATCGGACAGATACGCAGTATTTT
few,NA,TRBJ1-4,TRBV12-3/TRBV12-4,CASSLSRVSEKLFF,TGTGCCAGCAGTTTGTCCAGGGTTTCTGAAAAACTGTTTTTT
many,NA,TRBJ2-4,TRBV2,CASSEVGDIQYF,TGTGCCAGCAGTGAGGTTGGAGACATTCAGTACTTC
few,NA,TRBJ1-1,TRBV9,CASSVEGNRGTEAFF,TGTGCCAGCAGCGTAGAGGGCAACCGGGGAACTGAAGCTTTCTTT
NA,NA,TRBJ2-5,TRBV12-3/TRBV12-4,CASSLISQETQYF,TGTGCCAGCAGTTTAATCAGCCAAGAGACCCAGTACTTC
many,TRBD1,TRBJ1-6,TRBV9,CASSPLAGGGSPLHF,TGTGCCAGCAGCCCGTTGGCAGGGGGCGGTTCACCCCTCCACTTT
many,TRBD1,TRBJ1-2,TRBV29-1,CADREVGYTF,TGCGCCGACAGGGAGGTAGGCTACACCTTC
few,TRBD2,TRBJ2-2,TRBV5-4,CASSLQLAGVRTGELFF,TGTGCCAGCAGCTTGCAGCTAGCGGGAGTCCGAACCGGGGAGCTGTTTTTT
many,NA,TRBJ2-6,TRBV20-1,CSASPGGANVLTF,TGCAGTGCTAGCCCGGGAGGGGCCAACGTCCTGACTTTC
many,TRBD1,TRBJ2-2,TRBV20-1,CSAPRQGDAGELFF,TGCAGTGCTCCCCGACAGGGTGACGCCGGGGAGCTGTTTTTT
NA,TRBD2,TRBJ2-3,TRBV7-9,CASSSTSLAGDSDTQYF,TGTGCCAGCAGTTCCACTTCCTTGGCGGGGGATTCAGATACGCAGTATTTT
NA,NA,TRBJ2-5,TRBV9,CASSLGPEETQYF,TGTGCCAGCAGCTTAGGACCGGAAGAGACCCAGTACTTC
NA,TRBD2,TRBJ2-1,TRBV13,CASGGDGSYNEQFF,TGTGCCAGCGGGGGGGACGGCTCCTACAATGAGCAGTTCTTC
many,TRBD2,TRBJ2-1,TRBV20-1,CSATFPGRVYEQFF,TGCAGTGCTACCTTTCCCGGGAGGGTCTATGAGCAGTTCTTC
few,NA,TRBJ1-1,TRBV29-1,CSAAPRNTEAFF,TGCAGCGCAGCCCCAAGGAACACTGAAGCTTTCTTT
few,TRBD2,TRBJ2-7,TRBV11-2,CASSLGGRAGEQYF,TGTGCCAGCAGCTTAGGCGGGAGGGCCGGTGAGCAGTACTTC
many,NA,TRBJ2-3,TRBV7-2,CASSQLSHSTDTQYF,TGTGCCAGCAGCCAACTATCACATAGCACAGATACGCAGTATTTT
NA,TRBD2,TRBJ2-3,TRBV14,CASSQDLGSGSTDTQYF,TGTGCCAGCAGCCAAGATTTGGGTAGCGGGAGCACAGATACGCAGTATTTT
many,TRBD1,TRBJ1-2,TRBV6-5,CASSPRRGLDGYGYTF,TGTGCCAGCAGTCCTCGGAGGGGGCTAGACGGCTATGGCTACACCTTC
few,NA,TRBJ2-2,TRBV29-1,CSVEDGFTGELFF,TGCAGCGTTGAGGACGGTTTCACCGGGGAGCTGTTTTTT
many,NA,TRBJ1-1,TRBV6-5,CASSSTGRVAFF,TGTGCCAGCAGTTCCACAGGGAGGGTAGCTTTCTTT
many,NA,TRBJ1-3,TRBV28,CASSAAGSGNTIYF,TGTGCCAGCAGTGCGGCAGGGTCCGGAAACACCATATATTTT
NA,TRBD1,TRBJ2-1,TRBV9,CASSVVGTGNEQFF,TGTGCCAGCAGCGTAGTGGGGACAGGGAATGAGCAGTTCTTC
many,NA,TRBJ2-3,TRBV5-6,CASSFGRGDTQYF,TGTGCCAGCAGCTTTGGACGAGGAGATACGCAGTATTTT
many,NA,TRBJ1-1,TRBV27,CASSFFSNMGAREAFF,TGTGCCAGCAGTTTCTTTTCGAATATGGGGGCCCGAGAAGCTTTCTTT
many,NA,TRBJ1-2,TRBV18,CASSPTNRPNYGYTF,TGTGCCAGCTCACCTACTAACCGTCCTAACTATGGCTACACCTTC
many,NA,TRBJ2-7,TRBV12-3/TRBV12-4,CASTWSLSSYEQYF,TGTGCCAGCACCTGGTCCCTGAGCTCCTACGAGCAGTACTTC
many,NA,TRBJ1-3,TRBV20-1,CSARKSGGQNTIYF,TGCAGTGCTAGAAAGTCAGGAGGTCAAAACACCATATATTTT
many,TRBD1,TRBJ2-1,TRBV12-3/TRBV12-4,CASSLRTGERVRVRVLMTHEQFF,TGTGCCAGCAGTCTACGGACAGGGGAAAGGGTTAGGGTTAGGGTTTTAATGACCCACGAGCAGTTCTTC
NA,NA,TRBJ1-6,TRBV2,CASSEATGPNSPLHF,TGTGCCAGCAGTGAGGCCACAGGGCCCAATTCACCCCTCCACTTT
many,NA,TRBJ1-1,TRBV11-2,CASSLEGRDSLNTEAFF,TGTGCCAGCAGCTTAGAAGGGAGGGATTCTCTGAACACTGAAGCTTTCTTT
NA,NA,TRBJ1-1,TRBV12-3/TRBV12-4,CASSSGSTEAFF,TGTGCCAGCAGTTCAGGGAGCACTGAAGCTTTCTTT